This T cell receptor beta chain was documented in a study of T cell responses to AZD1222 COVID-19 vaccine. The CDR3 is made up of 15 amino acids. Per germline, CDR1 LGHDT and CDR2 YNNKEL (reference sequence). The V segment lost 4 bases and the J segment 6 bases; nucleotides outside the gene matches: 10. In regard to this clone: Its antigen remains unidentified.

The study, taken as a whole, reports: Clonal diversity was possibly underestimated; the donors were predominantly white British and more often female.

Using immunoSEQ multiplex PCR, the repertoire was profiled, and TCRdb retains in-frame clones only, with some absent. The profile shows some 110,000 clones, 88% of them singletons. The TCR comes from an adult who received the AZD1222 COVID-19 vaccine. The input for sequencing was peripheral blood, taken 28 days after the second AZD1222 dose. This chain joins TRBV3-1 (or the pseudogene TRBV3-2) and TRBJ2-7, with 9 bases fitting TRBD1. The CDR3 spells CASSPATGGDSEQYF. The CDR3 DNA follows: TGTGCCAGCAGCCCCGCGACAGGGGGGGACTCCGAGCAGTACTTC.